The rows below give T cell receptor beta chains drawn from one sample of a study of blood T cell repertoires in COVID-19. The protocol was immunoSEQ multiplex PCR, while the TCRdb copy is restricted to in-frame clones and leaves out a portion. The sample records some 270,000 clones, 85% to 95% being singletons. Sequences were obtained from PBMCs or T cells enriched from blood (not recorded which). These receptors originate from a middle-aged man who had been exposed to COVID-19. The conserved cysteine and the conserved F or W are not part of the CDR3 here.

j_call: TRBJ2-7
v_call: TRBV19
cdr3_aa: ASSIATGGYEQY

j_call: TRBJ2-3
v_call: TRBV3-1/TRBV3-2
cdr3_aa: ASSPIPTSAYTDTQY

j_call: TRBJ2-1
v_call: TRBV3-1/TRBV3-2
cdr3_aa: ASSQEGAAGGQF

j_call: TRBJ2-3
v_call: TRBV28
cdr3_aa: ASSPGGSYTDTQY

j_call: TRBJ2-7
v_call: TRBV5-4
cdr3_aa: ASSLVGGSSYEQY

j_call: TRBJ2-3
v_call: TRBV4-2
cdr3_aa: ASSPSAGGTDTQY

j_call: TRBJ2-7
v_call: TRBV7-9
cdr3_aa: ASSLEGQREQY

j_call: TRBJ2-1
v_call: TRBV19
cdr3_aa: ATQLGRANNEQF

j_call: TRBJ2-7
v_call: TRBV28
cdr3_aa: ASSSPSRYPYEQY

j_call: TRBJ1-3
v_call: TRBV28
cdr3_aa: ASRRGSSGNTIY

j_call: TRBJ1-2
v_call: TRBV3-1/TRBV3-2
cdr3_aa: ASSQDRNRVDYGYT

j_call: TRBJ2-1
v_call: TRBV3-1/TRBV3-2
cdr3_aa: ASSQSGTFRAVQAGEQF

j_call: TRBJ1-2
v_call: TRBV9
cdr3_aa: ASLGTGSYGYT

j_call: TRBJ1-1
v_call: TRBV7-2
cdr3_aa: ASSQRLQNTEAF

j_call: TRBJ1-1
v_call: TRBV28
cdr3_aa: ASIPPGDTTEAF

j_call: TRBJ2-7
v_call: TRBV28
cdr3_aa: ASSLGLAETNYEQY

j_call: TRBJ1-1
v_call: TRBV5-1
cdr3_aa: ASSLALSYLNTEAF

j_call: TRBJ1-6
v_call: TRBV15
cdr3_aa: ATSRFGGSRNNSPLH

j_call: TRBJ2-5
v_call: TRBV2
cdr3_aa: ASRAGQEPPVTQY

j_call: TRBJ2-2
v_call: TRBV3-1/TRBV3-2
cdr3_aa: ASSQSVTGELF

j_call: TRBJ1-1
v_call: TRBV19
cdr3_aa: ASRGAEGSAF

j_call: TRBJ2-3
v_call: TRBV24-1
cdr3_aa: ATSDLSQGGVTDTQY

j_call: TRBJ2-1
v_call: TRBV19
cdr3_aa: ASRRLAEYNEQF

j_call: TRBJ1-1
v_call: TRBV6-1
cdr3_aa: ASSEVETIIPLHGMNTEAF

j_call: TRBJ1-6
v_call: TRBV12-3/TRBV12-4
cdr3_aa: ASSLEGPLH

j_call: TRBJ2-7
v_call: TRBV30
cdr3_aa: AWRVAGSPEQY

j_call: TRBJ1-2
v_call: TRBV28
cdr3_aa: ASSGTGQGHYGYT

j_call: TRBJ2-1
v_call: TRBV7-3
cdr3_aa: ASSPGVAGLKQF

j_call: TRBJ2-3
v_call: TRBV19
cdr3_aa: ASSIKPSTDTQY

j_call: TRBJ1-3
v_call: TRBV19
cdr3_aa: ASAVGSGNTIY

j_call: TRBJ2-3
v_call: TRBV9
cdr3_aa: ASSPRTGTSGASTDTQY

j_call: TRBJ2-5
v_call: TRBV5-1
cdr3_aa: ASSLEETLPQETQY

j_call: TRBJ1-2
v_call: TRBV28
cdr3_aa: ASSLRRGGYT

j_call: TRBJ1-6
v_call: TRBV9
cdr3_aa: ASSASDGGTPLH